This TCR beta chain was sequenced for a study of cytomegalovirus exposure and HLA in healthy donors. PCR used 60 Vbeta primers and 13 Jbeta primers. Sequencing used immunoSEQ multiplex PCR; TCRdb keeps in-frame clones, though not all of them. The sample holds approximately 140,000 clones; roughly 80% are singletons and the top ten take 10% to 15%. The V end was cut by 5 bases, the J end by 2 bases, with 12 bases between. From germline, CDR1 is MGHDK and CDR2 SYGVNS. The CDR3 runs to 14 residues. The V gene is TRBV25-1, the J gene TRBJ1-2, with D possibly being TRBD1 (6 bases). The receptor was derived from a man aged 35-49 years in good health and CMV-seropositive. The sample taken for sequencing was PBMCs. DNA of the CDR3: TGTGCCAGCAGTCCGTCGGGGACAAACTATGGCTACACCTTC. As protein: CASSPSGTNYGYTF.